What follows are 24 T cell receptor beta chains derived from one specimen sequenced in a study of blood T cell repertoires in COVID-19. Assay: immunoSEQ multiplex PCR; the TCRdb copy retains only in-frame clones and omits some. Found here are approximately 35,000 clones, roughly three quarters of them singletons; the top ten hold 31%. The sample consisted of peripheral blood. The receptors derive from an elderly man with acute or convalescent COVID-19.

The chain is built from TRBV7-8 and TRBJ1-2; 10 nucleotides line up with TRBD1. Germline values: CDR1 SGHVS, CDR2 FQNEAQ. Trimming at V came to 5 bases and at J to 5 bases, leaving 8 bases not matched to a gene. This CDR3 has 15 amino acids. The CDR3 bases are TGTGCCAGCAGCCTGGGACAGGGGAAAGGGTATGGCTACACCTTC. Protein sequence: CASSLGQGKGYGYTF.

This rearrangement joins TRBV2 to TRBJ2-5; TRBD1 agrees at 8 bases. The CDR3 runs to 14 residues. V was pared by 8 bases and J by 4 bases, with 9 bases of the junction left unmatched. The germline V gene has CDR1 SNHLY and CDR2 FYNNEI. CDR3 in DNA: TGTGCCAGCGTAGGGGCAGGGGGCCTAGAGACCCAGTACTTC. Translating gives CASVGAGGLETQYF.

The chain joins TRBV6-5 to TRBJ2-7, with D unresolved. CDR1 MNHEY and CDR2 SVGAGI come from the germline V gene. V was trimmed by 5 bases and J by 6 bases, leaving 20 bases between them. The CDR3 covers 15 residues. In DNA form, the CDR3 reads TGTGCCAGCAGTCCCACCGGGTGGTCGGGTAGCGAGCAGTACTTC. This gives the protein CASSPTGWSGSEQYF.

The CDR3 region has the DNA TGTGCCAGCAGCTTAAGCTCGCACACAGATACGCAGTATTTT. It specifies CASSLSSHTDTQYF. This chain joins TRBV7-2 and TRBJ2-3; no firm D call. The germline CDR1 and CDR2 sequences are SGHTA and FQGNSA. The CDR3 covers 14 residues. The V gene lost 2 bases and the J gene lost 2 bases, with 8 bases spanning the gap.

The CDR3 DNA is TGCGCCAGCAGCCAAGATCTTGGAGCCACTTCTGATTCACCCCTCCACTTT. Amino acid sequence: CASSQDLGATSDSPLHF. The rearrangement links TRBV4-1 to TRBJ1-6; D remains ambiguous. The germline CDR1 and CDR2 sequences are MGHRA and YSYEKL. The V gene lost 0 bases and the J gene lost 8 bases, with 17 bases spanning the gap. CDR3 length: 17 amino acids.

CDR3 sequence: CASSLVGGVGYGYTF. The CDR3 nucleotides are TGTGCCAGCAGCTTAGTTGGAGGGGTTGGGTATGGCTACACCTTC. The chain uses TRBV7-8 and TRBJ1-2; D possibly corresponds to TRBD1 (5 bases). Trimming pared 1 base from V and 5 bases from J, leaving 14 bases between. There are 15 residues in the CDR3. Germline values: CDR1 SGHVS, CDR2 FQNEAQ.

This chain connects TRBV29-1 to TRBJ1-2, with D possibly being TRBD1 (6 bases). V was trimmed by 5 bases and J by 4 bases, leaving 20 bases between them. The CDR3 loop spans 15 amino acids. Per germline, CDR1 SQVTM and CDR2 ANQGSEA. The CDR3 spells CSVQPQGSGLYGYTF. As DNA, the CDR3 is TGCAGCGTTCAACCCCAGGGGTCCGGACTCTATGGCTACACCTTC.

The rearrangement joins TRBV4-1 to TRBJ2-1, with 11 bases that match TRBD2. After removal of 4 bases from V and 7 bases from J, the junction contained 9 bases not matched to a gene. The CDR3 loop spans 16 amino acids. Germline lookup yields CDR1 MGHRA and CDR2 YSYEKL. The CDR3 sequence: CASSLMTSGNRNEQFF. CDR3 sequence (DNA): TGCGCCAGCAGCCTCATGACTAGCGGGAATCGGAATGAGCAGTTCTTC.

The V call is TRBV28, the J call TRBJ1-6; weak D call: TRBD1 (6 bases). This CDR3 is built from 17 residues. The V end lost 1 base, the J end lost 7 bases, and 17 bases lay between the germline ends. From germline, CDR1 is MDHEN and CDR2 SYDVKM. The CDR3 DNA reads TGTGCCAGCAGTTTATACCTGGGGCAGGGGTTAAATTCACCCCTCCACTTT. This encodes CASSLYLGQGLNSPLHF.

In its sample, this clone was seen a few times. V and J are TRBV7-2 and TRBJ1-2; 9 nucleotides align to TRBD1. Germline V gene data show CDR1 as SGHTA and CDR2 as FQGNSA. The CDR3 is made up of 15 amino acids. V dropped 4 bases and J dropped 7; count of bases not matched to a gene: 10. DNA of the CDR3: TGTGCCAGCAGCTACCCGGGACAGGGTGCGCTTGGCTACACCTTC. Protein sequence: CASSYPGQGALGYTF.

This clone counts as medium-sized (0.01 to 0.1%). This chain connects TRBV7-3 to TRBJ2-2; 8 bases are shared with TRBD2. V dropped 5 bases and J dropped 3; count of bases not matched to a gene: 17. Germline loops: CDR1 SGHTA, CDR2 FQGTGA. The CDR3 sequence is 19 residues long. The CDR3 DNA follows: TGTGCCAGCAGCCCGAGGGTGGACGGGAGGGCCGGAGACACCGGGGAGCTGTTTTTT. It encodes CASSPRVDGRAGDTGELFF. The full variable domain, with the rest looked up from reference TRBV7-3 and TRBJ2-2, is GAGVSQTPSNKVTEKGKYVELRCDPISGHTALYWYRQSLGQGPEFLIYFQGTGAADDSGLPNDRFFAVRPEGSVSTLKIQRTERGDSAVYLCASSPRVDGRAGDTGELFFGEGSRLTVL.

The gene calls are TRBV19 and TRBJ2-2; TRBD2 agrees at 10 bases. Germline V CDR1 and CDR2: LNHDA, SQIVND (reference sequence). The V segment lost 7 bases and the J segment 0 bases; nucleotides outside the gene matches: 5. This CDR3 has 16 amino acids. CDR3 loop: CASTTSGRANTGELFF. The CDR3 DNA reads as TGTGCCAGTACTACAAGCGGGAGGGCGAACACCGGGGAGCTGTTTTTT.

This clone was detected only once. The chain links TRBV7-2 to TRBJ2-7, with 8 bases matching TRBD2. Trimming removed 3 bases from V and 1 base from J; junction bases left unmatched: 14. The CDR3 is 18 amino acids. Per the germline V gene, CDR1 is SGHTA and CDR2 is FQGNSA. In nucleotides, the CDR3 is TGTGCCAGCAGCTTTATGGCGGGGGGAAGCCACCCGTCCTACGAGCAGTACTTC. It yields the protein CASSFMAGGSHPSYEQYF.

The V and J genes are TRBV27 and TRBJ2-7, with 10 bases that match TRBD1. Germline V gene sequence: CDR1 MNHEY, CDR2 SMNVEV (reference sequence). The CDR3 runs to 13 residues. CDR3 bases: TGTGCTACCACGCGGACAGGGGGCTACGAGCAGTACTTC. The encoded protein is CATTRTGGYEQYF.

The table lists this clone with a few counts. At the DNA level, this CDR3 is encoded by other sequences in the same sample as well. The rearrangement joins TRBV2 to TRBJ2-7; 14 bases line up with TRBD2. Germline CDR1 is SNHLY and CDR2 is FYNNEI. The V segment lost 6 bases and the J segment 0 bases; nucleotides outside the gene matches: 4. The CDR3 covers 16 residues. The CDR3: CASRGGLAGVSYEQYF. In nucleotides, the CDR3 is TGTGCCAGCAGAGGGGGACTAGCGGGGGTCTCCTACGAGCAGTACTTC.

The CDR3: CASRTSRGEGNTEAFF. The CDR3 DNA reads TGTGCCAGCAGAACCAGCCGGGGTGAGGGGAACACTGAAGCTTTCTTT. The chain couples TRBV28 to TRBJ1-1; D is unresolved. This CDR3 has 16 residues. CDR1 and CDR2 from the germline V gene are MDHEN and SYDVKM. V was clipped by 6 bases and J by 1 base, with 18 bases between them.

This clone is a singleton in its sample. This chain joins TRBV7-7 and TRBJ2-5, with TRBD1 matching 7 bases. V dropped 5 bases and J dropped 1; count of bases not matched to a gene: 10. Germline assignment: CDR1 SSHAT and CDR2 FNYEAQ (reference sequence). This CDR3 spans 16 amino acids. The CDR3 protein is CASSPQGTVGQETQYF. In DNA form, the CDR3 reads TGTGCCAGCAGCCCTCAAGGGACAGTGGGCCAAGAGACCCAGTACTTC.

V usage is TRBV18 and J usage is TRBJ2-1; TRBD1 is a possible D gene (6 bases). CDR1 is KGHSH and CDR2 is LQKENI in the germline V gene. This CDR3 is 11 amino acids long. The V end lost 6 bases, the J end lost 16 bases, and 16 bases lay between the germline ends. The CDR3 here is CASSQTGFRFF. CDR3 DNA sequence: TGTGCCAGCTCCCAAACAGGGTTCCGATTCTTC.

This CDR3 is CASSLNRQGSGNTIYF. The CDR3 DNA reads TGTGCCAGCAGCTTAAATCGACAGGGGTCGGGAAACACCATATATTTT. The chain recombines TRBV7-2 with TRBJ1-3, with TRBD1 identical over 8 bases. Germline CDR1 reads SGHTA; CDR2 reads FQGNSA. The CDR3 spans 16 residues. Germline trimming cut 2 bases from V and 4 bases from J; bases unmatched to any gene: 7.

This clone came up a few times. This sequence joins TRBV28 and TRBJ2-1, with 11 bases aligning to TRBD1. J lost 10 bases, V lost 4 bases, and 6 bases had no gene match. The CDR3 consists of 14 residues. Germline CDR1 is MDHEN and CDR2 is SYDVKM. In DNA, the CDR3 is TGTGCCAGCAGTTCAGGACAGGGGGCAAACGAGCAGTTCTTC. Translating it yields CASSSGQGANEQFF.

This chain connects TRBV7-2 to TRBJ1-1; D ambiguous. With 1 base removed from V and 1 base from J, the gap between germline ends came to 7 bases. The CDR3 covers 14 residues. The germline V gene encodes CDR1 SGHTA and CDR2 FQGNSA. The CDR3 DNA reads as TGTGCCAGCAGCTTAGACGGCGGGAACACTGAAGCTTTCTTT. The encoded protein is CASSLDGGNTEAFF. The whole variable domain, filled in from reference TRBV7-2 and TRBJ1-1, reads GAGVSQSPSNKVTEKGKDVELRCDPISGHTALYWYRQSLGQGLEFLIYFQGNSAPDKSGLPSDRFSAERTGGSVSTLTIQRTQQEDSAVYLCASSLDGGNTEAFFGQGTRLTVV.

This rearrangement joins TRBV10-3 to TRBJ2-7; no clear D gene. V was trimmed by 0 bases and J by 6 bases, leaving 21 bases between them. The CDR3 totals 17 residues. CDR1 is ENHRY and CDR2 is SYGVKD in the germline V gene. CDR3 nucleotide sequence: TGTGCCATCAGTGAGTCGATAGGCACTATCAATACGGGCGAGCAGTACTTC. Protein sequence: CAISESIGTINTGEQYF.

This sequence joins TRBV5-8 and TRBJ2-3; maybe TRBD2 (5 bases). Germline values: CDR1 SGHTS, CDR2 YDEGEE. Trimming stripped 0 bases from V and 1 base from J, with 9 bases between. This CDR3 is 15 amino acids long. In DNA, the CDR3 is TGTGCCAGCAGCTTGGCTCCAGCGGGCACAGATACGCAGTATTTT. It is translated as CASSLAPAGTDTQYF.

The chain employs TRBV7-9 and TRBJ2-1; 11 bases are a match to TRBD2. Germline V gene sequence: CDR1 SEHNR, CDR2 FQNEAQ (reference sequence). The CDR3 spans 15 residues. J gave up 9 bases and V 1 base, and 5 bases lay outside the gene matches. In nucleotides, the CDR3 is TGTGCCAGCAGCTTAGTACTAGCGGGAGCGAGTGAGCAGTTCTTC. This translates into CASSLVLAGASEQFF.